The clone carrying this TCR beta chain appeared a few times. Its cognate antigen is unknown. The authors made TCR cDNA by 5'RACE template switching, adding a universal primer site and UMIs. In TCRdb, the 5' RACE reads were re-called with MiXCR into one record per CDR3 protein. The table has some 400,000 distinct CDR3 sequences, around 20% seen once; the top ten hold around 17%. The sample belongs to a study of T cells after yellow fever vaccination. Study results and limitations: Reappearing after the booster were most of the clones from primary vaccination (roughly 95% CD4, approximately 89% CD8). A faster peak, day 5 versus 15, was reached by the weaker secondary response.

In germline, CDR1 is ENHRY, CDR2 SYGVKD. With 3 bases removed from V and 9 bases from J, the gap between germline ends came to 14 bases. There are 13 residues in the CDR3. This sequence was found in a man younger than 30 who received the YFV17D yellow fever vaccine. The chain links TRBV10-3 to TRBJ1-1; possible D gene TRBD1, 6 bases. The source was PBMCs, collected before the yellow fever booster vaccination. This chain's CDR3 is CAISDVQGRQAFF. The CDR3 nucleotides read TGTGCCATCAGTGATGTGCAGGGGCGGCAAGCTTTCTTT.